These 32 T cell receptor beta chains share one sample of origin, sequenced in a study of T cell responses to AZD1222 COVID-19 vaccine. Produced via immunoSEQ multiplex PCR; TCRdb's table is partial and in-frame only. This sample carries 150,000 to 180,000 clones, 86% of them seen once, and the ten largest clones take under 7%. This specimen was peripheral blood, taken on day 0 of MenACWY control vaccination. These TCRs come from an adult in good health.

The chain recombines TRBV25-1 with TRBJ1-2; D gene uncertain. Germline CDR1 is MGHDK and CDR2 is SYGVNS. Deletions cut 6 bases from V and 7 bases from J, with 9 bases between. This CDR3 comprises 11 residues. CDR3: CASSLESGYTF. DNA for the CDR3: TGTGCCAGCAGCCTAGAATCTGGCTACACCTTC.

This chain uses TRBV5-4 with TRBJ2-3; D uncertain. The CDR3 extends over 13 amino acids. Germline V gene lookup returns CDR1 SGHNT and CDR2 YYREEE (reference sequence). V lost 7 bases to trimming and J lost 3 bases, with 12 bases between them. The CDR3 loop is CASGHPETDTQYF. The CDR3 nucleotides are TGTGCCAGCGGCCACCCTGAGACAGATACGCAGTATTTT.

CDR3 loop: CASRGDQGNNSPLHF. The CDR3 region has the DNA TGTGCCAGTAGAGGCGACCAGGGGAATAATTCACCCCTCCACTTT. The V call is TRBV19, the J call TRBJ1-6; D possibly corresponds to TRBD1 (6 bases). Germline assignment: CDR1 LNHDA and CDR2 SQIVND (reference sequence). Trimming cost V 6 bases and J 5 bases, with 14 bases left between them. CDR3 length equals 15 residues.

The chain joins TRBV9 to TRBJ2-1; D is uncertain. V shed 4 bases and J shed 5 bases, with 13 bases lying between them. The CDR3 loop spans 14 amino acids. Germline V gives CDR1 SGDLS, CDR2 YYNGEE. The CDR3 is CASSTRSSNNEQFF. CDR3 DNA sequence: TGTGCCAGCAGCACGAGGTCCTCAAACAATGAGCAGTTCTTC.

The rearrangement joins TRBV28 to TRBJ1-2; a possible D gene is TRBD1 (6 bases). This CDR3 is 15 amino acids long. Germline loops: CDR1 MDHEN, CDR2 SYDVKM. V lost 5 bases and J 8 bases, leaving 21 bases between the germline ends. DNA for the CDR3: TGTGCCAGCAGTACCACAGGGCTACTGACGGCGGGCTACACCTTC. Translated, it gives CASSTTGLLTAGYTF.

This chain links TRBV10-3 with TRBJ1-6; 7 positions match TRBD1. Germline V gene data show CDR1 as ENHRY and CDR2 as SYGVKD. Germline trimming cut 2 bases from V and 10 bases from J; bases unmatched to any gene: 11. The CDR3 extends over 16 amino acids. CDR3 region: CAISEAGGGGGSPLHF. The CDR3 DNA follows: TGTGCCATCAGTGAGGCGGGAGGGGGAGGGGGCTCACCCCTCCACTTT.

This chain uses TRBV23-1 with TRBJ2-7; 10 bases are shared with TRBD1. TRBV23-1 counts as an open reading frame of uncertain function. CDR3 length equals 18 residues. V lost 1 base to trimming and J lost 7 bases; unmatched junction nucleotides: 16. The CDR3 region has the DNA TGCGCCAGCAGTCAATTTTTCGGGACAGGGGAGAGATCGCGGGAGCAGTACGTC. This encodes CASSQFFGTGERSREQYV.

V usage is TRBV11-3 and J usage is TRBJ2-2; D possibly uses TRBD1 or TRBD2 (6 bases each). The CDR3 is made up of 15 amino acids. Germline V gene data show CDR1 as SGHNT and CDR2 as YENEEA. Trimming removed 5 bases from V and 3 bases from J, with 13 bases in between. The CDR3 sequence is CASSPPRGHTGELFF. The DNA of the CDR3 is TGTGCCAGCAGCCCCCCCCGGGGGCACACCGGGGAGCTGTTTTTT.

This sequence joins TRBV7-2 and TRBJ1-2, with a possible D match to TRBD1 (5 bases). This CDR3 spans 15 amino acids. Germline V gene sequence: CDR1 SGHTA, CDR2 FQGNSA. Trimming removed 1 base at V and 1 base at J, with 10 bases between. CDR3 coding DNA: TGTGCCAGCAGCTTAGACGGGGGTTATAACTATGGCTACACCTTC. This gives the protein CASSLDGGYNYGYTF.

The chain is built from TRBV9 and TRBJ2-3, with TRBD1 identical over 7 bases. Germline assignment: CDR1 SGDLS and CDR2 YYNGEE. The junction had 9 bases not matched to a gene; V was cut back by 4 bases and J by 4 bases. The CDR3 is 15 residues long. The CDR3 is CASSKGALESDTQYF. In nucleotides, the CDR3 is TGTGCCAGCAGCAAGGGGGCGTTAGAGTCAGATACGCAGTATTTT. The whole variable domain, remainder taken from reference TRBV9 and TRBJ2-3, is DSGVTQTPKHLITATGQRVTLRCSPRSGDLSVYWYQQSLDQGLQFLIQYYNGEERAKGNILERFSAQQFPDLHSELNLSSLELGDSALYFCASSKGALESDTQYFGPGTRLTVL.

V gene TRBV2 combines with J gene TRBJ1-5; D not certain. This CDR3 has 14 residues. V was shortened by 2 bases and J by 6 bases, with 11 bases between the two germline ends. Germline V gene sequence: CDR1 SNHLY, CDR2 FYNNEI. The CDR3 loop is CASSERAMGQPQHF. CDR3 DNA sequence: TGTGCCAGCAGTGAACGGGCGATGGGTCAGCCCCAGCATTTT.

V and J are TRBV9 and TRBJ2-7; tentative D call: TRBD1 (6 bases). Germline CDR1 and CDR2: SGDLS and YYNGEE. CDR3 length equals 14 residues. V was trimmed by 0 bases and J by 2 bases, leaving 9 bases between them. In nucleotides, the CDR3 is TGTGCCAGCAGCGTAGCCCCAGGGGCCTACGAGCAGTACTTC. This translates into CASSVAPGAYEQYF.

CDR3 sequence: CASSVERSSNYGYTF. CDR3 nucleotides: TGTGCCAGCAGCGTAGAGCGCAGCTCTAACTATGGCTACACCTTC. The chain joins TRBV9 to TRBJ1-2; D call uncertain. CDR1 is SGDLS, CDR2 YYNGEE, per germline. The CDR3 consists of 15 residues. The germline V and J ends were trimmed by 0 bases and 0 bases, with 9 bases remaining between them.

This chain links TRBV28 with TRBJ1-5; 8 bases are shared with TRBD1. Germline assignment: CDR1 MDHEN and CDR2 SYDVKM. V lost 6 bases to trimming and J lost 2 bases; unmatched junction nucleotides: 9. The CDR3 is made up of 16 amino acids. The CDR3 region has the DNA TGTGCCAGCAGCCCCTTCGACAGGGGCCGCAATCAGCCCCAGCATTTT. Encoded protein: CASSPFDRGRNQPQHF.

The chain couples TRBV7-9 to TRBJ1-2, with D maybe TRBD1 (6 bases). V lost 4 bases to trimming and J lost 6 bases, with 15 bases between them. This CDR3 has 14 residues. Germline V lookup: CDR1 SEHNR, CDR2 FQNEAQ (reference sequence). CDR3 amino acids: CASSSWTVNHGYTF. The CDR3, as DNA: TGTGCCAGCAGCTCATGGACAGTAAACCATGGCTACACCTTC.

In its sample, this clone was seen a few times. V and J are TRBV5-1 and TRBJ2-5; D might be TRBD2 (6 bases). Germline assignment: CDR1 SGHRS and CDR2 YFSETQ. Trimming pared 4 bases from V and 5 bases from J, leaving 15 bases between. The length of the CDR3 is 14 residues. CDR3 DNA sequence: TGCGCCAGCAGCATGGGGAATGGGGGGGAGACCCAGTACTTC. Translated, it gives CASSMGNGGETQYF. Full variable domain (missing parts from reference TRBV5-1 and TRBJ2-5): KAGVTQTPRYLIKTRGQQVTLSCSPISGHRSVSWYQQTPGQGLQFLFEYFSETQRNKGNFPGRFSGRQFSNSRSEMNVSTLELGDSALYLCASSMGNGGETQYFGPGTRLLVL.

The CDR3 sequence is CASLGRTNTGELFF. CDR3 DNA: TGTGCCAGTTTGGGTAGGACGAACACCGGGGAGCTGTTTTTT. This chain uses TRBV7-2 with TRBJ2-2; no reliable D call. Germline CDR1 and CDR2: SGHTA and FQGNSA. The V end was cut by 9 bases, the J end by 0 bases, with 11 bases between. CDR3 size: 14 residues.

The chain links TRBV7-9 to TRBJ2-2, with a tentative D call TRBD2 (6 bases). The CDR3 is 13 amino acids. Germline V gives CDR1 SEHNR, CDR2 FQNEAQ (reference sequence). V was clipped by 5 bases and J by 6 bases, with 10 bases between them. The CDR3 reads CASSDVAAGELFF. The CDR3 nucleotides are TGTGCCAGCAGCGACGTAGCGGCCGGGGAGCTGTTTTTT.

This chain joins TRBV9 and TRBJ2-1; TRBD2 matches at 10 bases. The junction had 7 bases not matched to a gene; V was cut back by 2 bases and J by 5 bases. Germline V CDR1 and CDR2: SGDLS, YYNGEE. The CDR3 runs to 16 residues. CDR3 DNA sequence: TGTGCCAGCAGCGTGGTTACTAGCGGGATGCACAATGAGCAGTTCTTC. Translated: CASSVVTSGMHNEQFF.

This rearrangement joins TRBV7-2 to TRBJ2-7; 11 nucleotides match TRBD2. The CDR3 is made up of 14 amino acids. CDR1 and CDR2 (germline): SGHTA, FQGNSA. With 10 bases clipped from V and 0 bases from J, the junction kept 5 bases outside the gene matches. CDR3 nucleotides: TGTGCCACCATAGCGGGAGGGAGCTCCTACGAGCAGTACTTC. It is translated as CATIAGGSSYEQYF.

This clone occurred once. The CDR3 DNA is TGTGCCAGCAGCCCCTGGGGGGGCCGCTCCGCGAACACCGGGGAGCTGTTTTTT. It specifies CASSPWGGRSANTGELFF. The rearrangement joins TRBV7-2 to TRBJ2-2, with a tentative D call TRBD2 (7 bases). This CDR3 region has 18 residues. Trimming cost V 5 bases and J 0 bases, with 19 bases left between them. Looked up from germline, CDR1 is SGHTA and CDR2 is FQGNSA.

V gene TRBV4-2 combines with J gene TRBJ2-7; TRBD2 aligns across 8 bases. Germline V gene data show CDR1 as LGHNA and CDR2 as YNFKEQ. Trimming cost V 4 bases and J 6 bases; bases outside gene matches: 11. The CDR3 is made up of 15 amino acids. The DNA of the CDR3 is TGTGCCAGCAGCCTCTTAAATAGCGGGATTGGCGAGCAGTACTTC. Its protein is CASSLLNSGIGEQYF.

V gene TRBV7-2 combines with J gene TRBJ2-7; D not certain. Trimming removed 2 bases at V and 0 bases at J, with 11 bases between. There are 15 residues in the CDR3. Germline CDR1 and CDR2: SGHTA and FQGNSA. CDR3 DNA: TGTGCCAGCAGCTTAACGGAGTGGAGCTCCTACGAGCAGTACTTC. This codes for CASSLTEWSSYEQYF.

This sequence joins TRBV3-1 (or the pseudogene TRBV3-2) and TRBJ2-3; 12 nucleotides agree with TRBD2. There are 16 residues in the CDR3. V lost 1 base, J lost 4 bases, and 3 bases stayed unmatched. Germline V CDR1 and CDR2: LGHDT, YNNKEL (reference sequence). The CDR3 here is CASSQGLAGGPDTQYF. The CDR3 DNA is TGTGCCAGCAGCCAAGGCCTAGCGGGGGGGCCAGATACGCAGTATTTT.

CDR3 bases: TGTGCCAGCAGACCAGGGACAACTAATGAAAAACTGTTTTTT. Its protein product is CASRPGTTNEKLFF. V is TRBV6-5 and J is TRBJ1-4, with D tentatively TRBD1 (5 bases). Trimming took 6 bases from V and 0 from J, leaving 8 bases between them. CDR1 is MNHEY, CDR2 SVGAGI, per germline. The CDR3 contains 14 residues.

The chain combines TRBV5-1 with TRBJ1-4, with D unclear. Germline CDR1 and CDR2: SGHRS and YFSETQ. The CDR3 is 16 amino acids. Trimming left V 4 bases short and J 8 bases short, with 21 bases between. CDR3 nucleotide sequence: TGCGCCAGCAGCGAAGGCCCCCAACAAGATGGGGAAAAACTGTTTTTT. Translated: CASSEGPQQDGEKLFF.

This sequence joins TRBV18 and TRBJ1-1; D is perhaps TRBD1 (5 bases). From germline, CDR1 is KGHSH and CDR2 LQKENI. The CDR3 loop spans 13 amino acids. Trimming took 7 bases from V and 4 from J, leaving 13 bases between them. CDR3 sequence (DNA): TGTGCCAGCTTGGAGGGGATTAGCACTGAAGCTTTCTTT. Its protein product is CASLEGISTEAFF.

The rearrangement uses TRBV19 and TRBJ2-7; TRBD2 aligns across 12 bases. CDR1 is LNHDA, CDR2 SQIVND, per germline (reference sequence). With 4 bases clipped from V and 7 bases from J, the junction kept 8 bases outside the gene matches. This CDR3 has 15 residues. The CDR3 region is CASSKLRTSGEEQYF. The DNA for the CDR3 is TGTGCCAGTAGTAAGCTCCGGACTAGCGGGGAGGAGCAGTACTTC.

The chain is built from TRBV6-5 and TRBJ1-5, with D possibly TRBD1 on 6 matching bases. The V end was cut by 6 bases, the J end by 4 bases, with 7 bases between. Germline V gene data show CDR1 as MNHEY and CDR2 as SVGAGI. The length of the CDR3 is 12 residues. In DNA form, the CDR3 reads TGTGCCAGCAGACAGGGAAATCAGCCCCAGCATTTT. Its translation is CASRQGNQPQHF.

The chain links TRBV7-9 to TRBJ2-2; D is possibly TRBD2 (6 bases). The CDR3 loop spans 14 amino acids. CDR1 SEHNR and CDR2 FQNEAQ come from the germline V gene (reference sequence). V lost 3 bases and J lost 5, with 10 bases in between. The CDR3 nucleotides read TGTGCCAGCAGCTTTCCGGAGGGTACCGGGGAGCTGTTTTTT. This encodes CASSFPEGTGELFF.

The rearrangement uses TRBV5-4 and TRBJ2-2; D is undetermined. V shed 1 base and J shed 7 bases, with 8 bases lying between them. The CDR3 length is 13 residues. Per the germline V gene, CDR1 is SGHNT and CDR2 is YYREEE (reference sequence). This CDR3 is CASSLMGSGELFF. The CDR3 coding sequence is TGTGCCAGCAGCTTGATGGGTAGCGGGGAGCTGTTTTTT. Full variable domain (rest looked up from reference TRBV5-4 and TRBJ2-2): ETGVTQSPTHLIKTRGQQVTLRCSSQSGHNTVSWYQQALGQGPQFIFQYYREEENGRGNFPPRFSGLQFPNYSSELNVNALELDDSALYLCASSLMGSGELFFGEGSRLTVL.

V is TRBV7-9 and J is TRBJ2-2; the D gene is possibly TRBD1 (5 bases). The CDR3 has 15 amino acids. V was clipped by 1 base and J by 5 bases, with 11 bases between them. Germline assignment: CDR1 SEHNR and CDR2 FQNEAQ (reference sequence). The CDR3 bases are TGTGCCAGCAGCTTAGTTGGGGCTCGGACCGGGGAGCTGTTTTTT. Protein product: CASSLVGARTGELFF.